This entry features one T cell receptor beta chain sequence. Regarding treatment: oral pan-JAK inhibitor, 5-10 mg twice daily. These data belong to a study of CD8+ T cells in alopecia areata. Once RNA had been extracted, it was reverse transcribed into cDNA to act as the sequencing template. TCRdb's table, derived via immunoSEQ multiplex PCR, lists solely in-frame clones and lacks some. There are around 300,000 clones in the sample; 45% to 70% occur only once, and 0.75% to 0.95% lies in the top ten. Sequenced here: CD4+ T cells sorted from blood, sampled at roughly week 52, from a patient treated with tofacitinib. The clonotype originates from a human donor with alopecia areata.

In nucleotides, the CDR3 is TGTGCCTGGAGTGTAACCATCAGCAATCAGCCCCAGCATTTT. Protein sequence: CAWSVTISNQPQHF. The rearrangement links TRBV30 to TRBJ1-5, with unresolved D. The V end was cut by 0 bases, the J end by 1 base, with 7 bases between. The germline gives CDR1 GTSNPN, CDR2 SVGIG (reference sequence). The CDR3 sequence is 14 residues long.